This TCR beta chain was recorded in a study of PD-L1 blockade in urothelial cancer. Study information: Peripheral blood specimens exhibited a median yield of approximately 150,000 T cells.

Here immunoSEQ multiplex PCR was the method, and the copy in TCRdb shows in-frame clones only, minus some. Of 50,000 to 55,000 clones in the sample, approximately 86% were seen once. The time point here: pretreatment peripheral blood. The cohort comprised individuals with locally advanced or metastatic urothelial carcinoma. V shed 10 bases and J shed 4 bases, with 10 bases lying between them. This CDR3 has 11 amino acids. Germline assignment: CDR1 ENHRY and CDR2 SYGVKD. The sequenced sample was PBMCs, obtained around atezolizumab (anti-PD-L1) treatment. The chain is built from TRBV10-3 and TRBJ1-1; possibly TRBD1 for D (5 bases). The sequence derives from a man aged 60-69 years with urothelial cancer. The CDR3 protein is CATRGGTEAFF. In DNA, the CDR3 is TGTGCCACCCGGGGGGGCACTGAAGCTTTCTTT.